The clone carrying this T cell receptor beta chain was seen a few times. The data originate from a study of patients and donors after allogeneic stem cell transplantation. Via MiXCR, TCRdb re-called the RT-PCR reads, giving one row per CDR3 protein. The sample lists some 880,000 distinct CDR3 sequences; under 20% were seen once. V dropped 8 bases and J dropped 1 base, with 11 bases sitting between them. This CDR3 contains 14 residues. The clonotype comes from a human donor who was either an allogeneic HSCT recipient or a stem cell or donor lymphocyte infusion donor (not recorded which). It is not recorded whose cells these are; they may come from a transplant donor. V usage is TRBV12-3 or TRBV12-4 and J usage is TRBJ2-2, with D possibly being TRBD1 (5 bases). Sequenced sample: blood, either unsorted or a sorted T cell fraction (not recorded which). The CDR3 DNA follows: TGTGCCAGCGGGGCACAAAGGAACACCGGGGAGCTGTTTTTT. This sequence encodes CASGAQRNTGELFF.